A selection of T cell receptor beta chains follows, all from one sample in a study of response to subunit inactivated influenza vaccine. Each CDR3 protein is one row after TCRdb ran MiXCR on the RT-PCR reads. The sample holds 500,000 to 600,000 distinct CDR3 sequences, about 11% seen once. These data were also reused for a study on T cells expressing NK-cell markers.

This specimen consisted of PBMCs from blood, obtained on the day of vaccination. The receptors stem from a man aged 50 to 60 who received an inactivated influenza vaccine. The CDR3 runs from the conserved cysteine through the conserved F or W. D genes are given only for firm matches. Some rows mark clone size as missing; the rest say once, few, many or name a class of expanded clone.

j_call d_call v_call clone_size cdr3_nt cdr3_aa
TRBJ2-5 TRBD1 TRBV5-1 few TGCGCCAGCAGCTCTTCCCATACCGGGACAGGGAGTACAGAGACCCAGTACTTC CASSSSHTGTGSTETQYF
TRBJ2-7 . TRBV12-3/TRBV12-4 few TGTGCCAGCAGTTGGGCCAACACCTACGAGCAGTACTTC CASSWANTYEQYF
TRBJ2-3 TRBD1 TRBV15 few TGTGCCACCAGCAGAGACGGGACAGCTTCCGATACGCAGTATTTT CATSRDGTASDTQYF
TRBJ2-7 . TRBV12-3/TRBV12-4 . TGTGCCAGCAGTTTAGGGGGAGGGACAGCCTACGAGCAGTACTTC CASSLGGGTAYEQYF
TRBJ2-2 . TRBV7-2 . TGTGCCAGCAGGATCCAGGGGTACACCGGGGAGCTGTTTTTT CASRIQGYTGELFF
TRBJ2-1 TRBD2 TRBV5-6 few TGTGCCAGCACCACAGGGGCGGGGGGGCCCTACAATGAGCAGTTCTTC CASTTGAGGPYNEQFF
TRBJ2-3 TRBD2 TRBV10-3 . TGTGCCATCAGCCCCGGGGTAGCGGGTGTCACAGATACGCAGTATTTT CAISPGVAGVTDTQYF
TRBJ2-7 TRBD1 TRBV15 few TGTGCCACCAGCAGAGACACACCCCCCGGTGGACAGGGCTCCTACGAGCAGTACTTC CATSRDTPPGGQGSYEQYF
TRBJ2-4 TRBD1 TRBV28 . TGTGCCAGCAGGTCGCAGGGGGAAAACATTCAGTACTTC CASRSQGENIQYF
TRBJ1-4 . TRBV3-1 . TGTGCCAGCAGCCAAGATTCGGGATCTAATGAAAAACTGTTTTTT CASSQDSGSNEKLFF
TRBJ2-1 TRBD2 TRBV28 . TGTGCCAGCAGTACACGGGGACTAGCCTACAATGAGCAGTTCTTC CASSTRGLAYNEQFF
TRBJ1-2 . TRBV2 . TGTGCCAGCCATTTGTCCTATGGCTACACCTTC CASHLSYGYTF
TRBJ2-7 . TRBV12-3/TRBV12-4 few TGTGCCAGCAGCCGACACCTCTACGAGCAGTACTTC CASSRHLYEQYF
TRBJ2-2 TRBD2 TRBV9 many TGTGCCAGCAGCTCCCGCAAGTTAGGGGGACTAGCGGGAGTCGCCGGGGAGCTGTTTTTT CASSSRKLGGLAGVAGELFF
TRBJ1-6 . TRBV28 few TGTGCCAGCAGTCAGGACGGAAACTATAATTCACCCCTCCACTTT CASSQDGNYNSPLHF
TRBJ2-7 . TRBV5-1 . TGCGCCAGCAGCTCGACCCCCTTCGGGTACGAGCAGTACTTC CASSSTPFGYEQYF
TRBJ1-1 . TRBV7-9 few TGTGCCAGCAGCTTAGCGCGCGGCAGAGGCACTGAAGCTTTCTTT CASSLARGRGTEAFF
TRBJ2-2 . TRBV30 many TGTGCCTGGAACGTGGTAGACACCGGGGAGCTGTTTTTT CAWNVVDTGELFF
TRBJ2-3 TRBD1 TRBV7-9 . TGTGCCAGCAGCGATAGGACAGGGTTGCCTTCAGATACGCAGTATTTT CASSDRTGLPSDTQYF
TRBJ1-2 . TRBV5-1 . TGCGCCAGCAGCTCCAGGAACACGGGAAGATCCTATGGCTACACCTTC CASSSRNTGRSYGYTF
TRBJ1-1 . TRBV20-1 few TGCAGCCTTACAGGGTTCGGGAACACTGAAGCTTTCTTT CSLTGFGNTEAFF
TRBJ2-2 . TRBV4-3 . TGCGCCAGCAGCCAGCGCGCCGGCGACACCGGGGAGCTGTTTTTT CASSQRAGDTGELFF